What follows is one T cell receptor (beta chain) and its context. This record comes from a study of shared clonotypes between healthy human individuals. Per the study methods: With immunoSEQ giving junction-only sequences and no quality scores, filtering differed. The protocol was immunoSEQ multiplex PCR, while the TCRdb copy is restricted to in-frame clones and leaves out a portion. V and J calls and clone size are as listed in that table; D and trimming were resolved from the DNA. In the table there are about 600,000 clones, around 95% of which are singletons. This CDR3 spans 13 amino acids. V lost 2 bases to trimming and J lost 7 bases, with 9 bases between them. CDR1 is SGHDT and CDR2 is YYEEEE in the germline V gene. Naive CD8 cells, CD45RO-negative and positively selected for CCR7, excluded terminally differentiated effector memory CD45RA+ cells.

This sequence joins TRBV5-6 and TRBJ2-2; TRBD1 might be the D (5 bases). The clonotype comes from a woman younger than 45 in good health. Sequencing was carried out using naive CD8+ T cells sorted from blood. The CDR3 is CASSFDSLGELFF. CDR3 coding DNA: TGTGCCAGCAGCTTCGACAGCCTCGGGGAGCTGTTTTTT.